This T cell receptor (beta chain) was retrieved from a study of blood T cell repertoires in COVID-19. Overall study: The cDNA or gDNA used as material had been derived from T cells, B-cell-depleted T cells, or PBMCs.

Seattle patients were enrolled while actively infected and followed longitudinally. Sequenced by immunoSEQ multiplex PCR; TCRdb stores in-frame clones only, minus some. The sample has 200,000 to 250,000 clones; approximately 91% are singletons. This clone was picked up one time. The V end lost 5 bases, the J end lost 5 bases, and 12 bases lay between the germline ends. Germline V gene sequence: CDR1 MNHEY, CDR2 SMNVEV (reference sequence). The CDR3 runs to 13 residues. The TCR sequence derives from a man aged 25-45 years with COVID-19, enrolled during active disease. This chain uses TRBV27 with TRBJ1-2; tentatively, D is TRBD1 (6 bases). Sequencing was performed on peripheral blood. DNA for the CDR3: TGTGCCAGCAGTGTAGGACAGACATATGGCTACACCTTC. It codes for CASSVGQTYGYTF.